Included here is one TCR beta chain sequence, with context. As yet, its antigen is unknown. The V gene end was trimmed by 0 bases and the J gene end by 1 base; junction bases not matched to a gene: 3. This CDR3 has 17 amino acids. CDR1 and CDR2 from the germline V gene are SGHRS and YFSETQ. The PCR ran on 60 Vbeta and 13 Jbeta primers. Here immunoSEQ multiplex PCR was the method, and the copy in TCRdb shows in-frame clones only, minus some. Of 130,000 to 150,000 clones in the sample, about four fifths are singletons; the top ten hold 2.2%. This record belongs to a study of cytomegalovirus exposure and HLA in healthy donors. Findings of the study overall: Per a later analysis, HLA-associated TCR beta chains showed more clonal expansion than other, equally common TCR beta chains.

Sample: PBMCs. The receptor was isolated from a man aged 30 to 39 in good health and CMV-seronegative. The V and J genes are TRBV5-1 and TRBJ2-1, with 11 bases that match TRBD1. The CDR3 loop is CASSLEGQGASYNEQFF. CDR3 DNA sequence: TGCGCCAGCAGCTTGGAAGGACAGGGGGCGTCCTACAATGAGCAGTTCTTC. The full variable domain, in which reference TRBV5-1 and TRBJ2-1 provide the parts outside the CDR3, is KAGVTQTPRYLIKTRGQQVTLSCSPISGHRSVSWYQQTPGQGLQFLFEYFSETQRNKGNFPGRFSGRQFSNSRSEMNVSTLELGDSALYLCASSLEGQGASYNEQFFGPGTRLTVL.